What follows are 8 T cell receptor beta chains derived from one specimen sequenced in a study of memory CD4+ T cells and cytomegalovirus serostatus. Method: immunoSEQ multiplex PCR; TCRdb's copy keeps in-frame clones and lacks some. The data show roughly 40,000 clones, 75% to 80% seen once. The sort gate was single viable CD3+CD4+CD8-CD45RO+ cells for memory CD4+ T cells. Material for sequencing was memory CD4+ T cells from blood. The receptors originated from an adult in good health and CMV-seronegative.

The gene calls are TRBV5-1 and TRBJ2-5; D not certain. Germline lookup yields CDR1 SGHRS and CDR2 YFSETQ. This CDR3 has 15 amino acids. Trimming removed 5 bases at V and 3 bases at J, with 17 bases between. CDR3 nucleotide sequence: TGCGCCAGCAGGTTGTCCAATACAAGGGAAGAGACCCAGTACTTC. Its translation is CASRLSNTREETQYF.

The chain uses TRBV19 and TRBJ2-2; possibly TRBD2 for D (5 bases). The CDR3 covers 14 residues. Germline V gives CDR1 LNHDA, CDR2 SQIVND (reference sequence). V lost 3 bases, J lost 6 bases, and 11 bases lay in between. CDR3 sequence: CASSMRGRSGELFF. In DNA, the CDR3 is TGTGCCAGTAGTATGAGAGGGAGATCCGGGGAGCTGTTTTTT.

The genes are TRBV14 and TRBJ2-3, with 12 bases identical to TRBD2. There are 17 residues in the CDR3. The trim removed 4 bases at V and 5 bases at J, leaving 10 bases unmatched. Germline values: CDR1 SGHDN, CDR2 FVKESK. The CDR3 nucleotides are TGTGCCAGCAGCCCCTTCCTGACTAGCGGGGGAATAGATACGCAGTATTTT. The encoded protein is CASSPFLTSGGIDTQYF.

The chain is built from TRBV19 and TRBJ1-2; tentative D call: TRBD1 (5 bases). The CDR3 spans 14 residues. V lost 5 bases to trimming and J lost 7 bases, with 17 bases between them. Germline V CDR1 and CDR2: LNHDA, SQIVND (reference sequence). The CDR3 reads CASSARRGDGGYTF. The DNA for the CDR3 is TGTGCCAGTAGTGCCCGACGGGGGGACGGTGGCTACACCTTC.

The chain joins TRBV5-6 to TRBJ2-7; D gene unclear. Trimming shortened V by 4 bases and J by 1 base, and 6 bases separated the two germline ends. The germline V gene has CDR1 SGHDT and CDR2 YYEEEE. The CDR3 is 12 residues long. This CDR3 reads CASSARSYEQYF. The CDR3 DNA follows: TGTGCCAGCAGCGCAAGATCCTACGAGCAGTACTTC. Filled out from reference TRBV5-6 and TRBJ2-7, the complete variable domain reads DAGVTQSPTHLIKTRGQQVTLRCSPKSGHDTVSWYQQALGQGPQFIFQYYEEEERQRGNFPDRFSGHQFPNYSSELNVNALLLGDSALYLCASSARSYEQYFGPGTRLTVT.

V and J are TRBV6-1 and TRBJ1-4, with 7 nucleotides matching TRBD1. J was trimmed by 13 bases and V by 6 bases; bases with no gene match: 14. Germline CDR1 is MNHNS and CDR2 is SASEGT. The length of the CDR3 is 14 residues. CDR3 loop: CASRGQTLPSILFF. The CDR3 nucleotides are TGTGCCAGCAGGGGACAGACCCTTCCAAGTATACTGTTTTTT.

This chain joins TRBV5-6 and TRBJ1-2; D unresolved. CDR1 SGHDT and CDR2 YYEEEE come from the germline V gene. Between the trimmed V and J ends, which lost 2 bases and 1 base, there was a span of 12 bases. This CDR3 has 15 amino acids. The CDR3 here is CASSFWERHNYGYTF. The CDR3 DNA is TGTGCCAGCAGCTTCTGGGAACGGCATAACTATGGCTACACCTTC.

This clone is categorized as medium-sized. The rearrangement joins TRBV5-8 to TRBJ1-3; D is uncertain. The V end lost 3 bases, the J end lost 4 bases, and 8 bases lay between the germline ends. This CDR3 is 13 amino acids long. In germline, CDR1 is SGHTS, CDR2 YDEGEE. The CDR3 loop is CASSSETGNTIYF. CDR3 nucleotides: TGTGCCAGCAGCTCTGAAACGGGAAACACCATATATTTT.